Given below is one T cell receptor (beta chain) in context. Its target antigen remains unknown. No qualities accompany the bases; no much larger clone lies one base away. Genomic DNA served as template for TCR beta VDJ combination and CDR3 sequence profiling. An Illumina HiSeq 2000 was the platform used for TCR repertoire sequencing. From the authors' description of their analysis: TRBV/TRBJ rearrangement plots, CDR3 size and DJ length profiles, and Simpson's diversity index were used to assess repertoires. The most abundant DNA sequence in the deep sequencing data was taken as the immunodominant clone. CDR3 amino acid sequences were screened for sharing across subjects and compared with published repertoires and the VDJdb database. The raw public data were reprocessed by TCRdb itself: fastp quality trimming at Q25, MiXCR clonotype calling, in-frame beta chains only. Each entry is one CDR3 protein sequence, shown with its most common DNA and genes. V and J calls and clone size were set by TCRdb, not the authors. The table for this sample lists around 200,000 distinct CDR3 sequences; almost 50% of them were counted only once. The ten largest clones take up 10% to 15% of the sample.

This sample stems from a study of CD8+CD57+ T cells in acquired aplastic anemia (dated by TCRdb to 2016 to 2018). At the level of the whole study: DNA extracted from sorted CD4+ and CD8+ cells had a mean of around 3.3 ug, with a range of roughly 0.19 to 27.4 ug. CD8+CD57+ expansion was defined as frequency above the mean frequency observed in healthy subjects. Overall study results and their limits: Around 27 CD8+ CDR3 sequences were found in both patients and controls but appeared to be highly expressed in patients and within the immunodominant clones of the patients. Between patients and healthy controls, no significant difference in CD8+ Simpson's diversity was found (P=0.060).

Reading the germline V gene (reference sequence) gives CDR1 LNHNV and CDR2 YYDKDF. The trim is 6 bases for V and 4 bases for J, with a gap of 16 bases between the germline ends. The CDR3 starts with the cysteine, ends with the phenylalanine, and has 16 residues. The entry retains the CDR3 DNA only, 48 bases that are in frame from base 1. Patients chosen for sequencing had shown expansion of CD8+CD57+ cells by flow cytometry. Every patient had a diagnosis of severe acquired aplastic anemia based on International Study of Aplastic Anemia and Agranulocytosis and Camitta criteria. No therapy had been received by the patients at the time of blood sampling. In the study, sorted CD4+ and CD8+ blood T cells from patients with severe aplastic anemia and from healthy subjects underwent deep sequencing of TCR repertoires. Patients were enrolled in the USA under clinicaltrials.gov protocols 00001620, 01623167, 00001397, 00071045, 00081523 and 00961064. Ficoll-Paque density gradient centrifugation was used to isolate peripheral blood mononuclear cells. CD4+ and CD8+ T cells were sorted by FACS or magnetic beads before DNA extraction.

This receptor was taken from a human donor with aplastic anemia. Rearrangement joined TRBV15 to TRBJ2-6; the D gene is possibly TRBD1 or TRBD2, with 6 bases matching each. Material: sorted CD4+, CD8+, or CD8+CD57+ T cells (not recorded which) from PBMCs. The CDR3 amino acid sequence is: CATREGGLTGANVLTF. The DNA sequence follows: TGTGCCACCAGAGAGGGGGGCTTGACAGGGGCCAACGTCCTGACTTTC.